A selection of T cell receptor beta chains follows, all from one sample in a study of cytomegalovirus exposure and HLA in healthy donors. TCRdb keeps only in-frame clones here, not all; method: immunoSEQ multiplex PCR. This sample has roughly 66,000 clones, with around three quarters found just once. Sequencing was carried out using PBMCs. The receptor source for this set is a man between 45 and 60 years old in good health and CMV-seronegative. Both conserved end residues are part of each CDR3. A D gene is named only where the DNA matches it firmly. Where a row states a size, it is once, few, many or the class of an expanded clone; other rows omit it.

d_gene | abundance | j_gene | v_gene | CDR3nt | CDR3aa
. | . | TRBJ2-7 | TRBV30 | TGTGCCTGGAGTGGGGGCAGCTCCTACGAGCAGTACTTC | CAWSGGSSYEQYF
. | . | TRBJ1-1 | TRBV5-1 | TGCGCCAGCAGCTTGACAGGGCTGCAAAGGTACCCTGAAGCTTTCTTT | CASSLTGLQRYPEAFF
. | . | TRBJ1-6 | TRBV11-1 | TGTGCCAGCAGCTTACAGGTGTACAATTCACCCCTCCACTTT | CASSLQVYNSPLHF
. | . | TRBJ2-2 | TRBV6-1 | TGTGCCAGCAATCTTAACACCGGGGAGCTGTTTTTT | CASNLNTGELFF
. | once | TRBJ1-1 | TRBV7-3 | TGTGCCAGCAGCCAGAATCCGGGGGGAACTGAAGCTTTCTTT | CASSQNPGGTEAFF
TRBD1 | . | TRBJ2-7 | TRBV11-3 | TGTGCCAGCAGCAAAACAGGGGGTCGGGGCGAGCAGTACTTC | CASSKTGGRGEQYF
TRBD1 | . | TRBJ1-1 | TRBV6-6 | TGTGCCAGCAACTACAGGGGGCACACTGAAGCTTTCTTT | CASNYRGHTEAFF
. | . | TRBJ1-1 | TRBV10-3 | TGTGCCATCAGTGTCAGGGGGAACACTGAAGCTTTCTTT | CAISVRGNTEAFF
TRBD1 | . | TRBJ2-2 | TRBV5-6 | TGTGCCAGCAGGTGGACAGGGGGCACCGGGGAGCTGTTTTTT | CASRWTGGTGELFF
. | few | TRBJ2-4 | TRBV7-8 | TGTGCCAGCAGCTTAAGAACGGGAGCTCAGTACTTC | CASSLRTGAQYF
. | . | TRBJ2-7 | TRBV27 | TGTGCCAGCAGCGGCGGGTGGGGCTCCTACGAGCAGTACTTC | CASSGGWGSYEQYF
TRBD1 | . | TRBJ1-5 | TRBV6-1 | TGTGCCAGCAGTGAAATATTTGCTCCAGGGGGAATGAGTCAGCCCCAGCATTTT | CASSEIFAPGGMSQPQHF
. | . | TRBJ1-4 | TRBV19 | TGTGCCAGTAGTAACAGGGCCACAACTAATGAAAAACTGTTTTTT | CASSNRATTNEKLFF
. | . | TRBJ1-6 | TRBV7-3 | TGTGCCAGCAGCGAACAAGCAGGGGATAATTCACCCCTCCACTTT | CASSEQAGDNSPLHF
TRBD2 | . | TRBJ2-2 | TRBV15 | TGTGCCACCAGCAGAGAGTTCCTAGCGGGAGGGCCCGGGGAGCTGTTTTTT | CATSREFLAGGPGELFF
TRBD1 | . | TRBJ1-1 | TRBV2 | TGTGCCAGCAGTGACCGACAGGGCTTCCCGAGAGCTTTCTTT | CASSDRQGFPRAFF
. | . | TRBJ1-5 | TRBV7-9 | TGTGCCAGCAGCCAGGAGCGGGGCCAGCCCCAGCATTTT | CASSQERGQPQHF
. | . | TRBJ1-2 | TRBV28 | TGTGCCAGCAGTTTTGTAGACTATGGCTACACCTTC | CASSFVDYGYTF
. | few | TRBJ2-3 | TRBV18 | TGTGCCAGCTCCGCGACTAGGGGCGCCGAGGACCCAGATACGCAGTATTTT | CASSATRGAEDPDTQYF
TRBD2 | . | TRBJ2-7 | TRBV28 | TGTGCCAGCAGTTTCATTTCGGGGGGGTCCTACGAGCAGTACTTC | CASSFISGGSYEQYF
TRBD2 | few | TRBJ2-3 | TRBV18 | TGTGCCAGCTCACCATCGGGACTAGCAGATACGCAGTATTTT | CASSPSGLADTQYF
. | . | TRBJ1-2 | TRBV27 | TGTGCCAGCAGTTTTGGCGGCTCTAACTATGGCTACACCTTC | CASSFGGSNYGYTF
. | . | TRBJ1-1 | TRBV11-2 | TGTGCCAGCAGCTTAACTTTGGCAGGGGAAGGTGCTGAAGCTTTCTTT | CASSLTLAGEGAEAFF
. | . | TRBJ1-1 | TRBV19 | TGTGCCAGTAGTATTCTAAATACGAACACTGAAGCTTTCTTT | CASSILNTNTEAFF
. | . | TRBJ1-1 | TRBV27 | TGTGCCAGCAGTTTAGGGAGGTGGGCGGAAGCTTTCTTT | CASSLGRWAEAFF
. | . | TRBJ2-7 | TRBV28 | TGTGCCAGCAGTTTATCAACAGGAACTACCTACGAGCAGTACTTC | CASSLSTGTTYEQYF
TRBD1 | . | TRBJ2-7 | TRBV28 | TGTGCCAGCAGTTCCGGACAGGGGAGGGGGCAGTACTTC | CASSSGQGRGQYF
. | few | TRBJ1-2 | TRBV7-9 | TGTGCCAGCAGCTTACGGGAGGGCCCTAACTATGGCTACACCTTC | CASSLREGPNYGYTF
. | . | TRBJ2-5 | TRBV9 | TGTGCCAGCAGCCCCACTAGGGTAGTCGGGGAGACCCAGTACTTC | CASSPTRVVGETQYF
. | . | TRBJ2-7 | TRBV25-1 | TGTGCCAGCAGTGTCCGAGGAGAGCAGTACTTC | CASSVRGEQYF
. | . | TRBJ1-1 | TRBV27 | TGTGCCAGCAGTATTCTAGCTAGTGACACTGAAGCTTTCTTT | CASSILASDTEAFF
TRBD2 | . | TRBJ2-5 | TRBV7-9 | TGTGCCAGCAGCCCCTTTGGACTAGCCGAAGAGACCCAGTACTTC | CASSPFGLAEETQYF
TRBD2 | few | TRBJ2-7 | TRBV7-2 | TGTGCCAGCAGCTTAAGGTGGGGACTAGCGGGAGGAAGATACGAGCAGTACTTC | CASSLRWGLAGGRYEQYF
. | . | TRBJ1-5 | TRBV5-8 | TGTGCCAGCAGCTTGGGTATAAATAATCAGCCCCAGCATTTT | CASSLGINNQPQHF
TRBD1 | few | TRBJ1-5 | TRBV19 | TGTGCCAGTAGTAGAGACAGGGCAAATCAGCCCCAGCATTTT | CASSRDRANQPQHF
TRBD1 | . | TRBJ1-3 | TRBV9 | TGTGCCAGCAGCGGACAGGGCTCTGGAAACACCATATATTTT | CASSGQGSGNTIYF
TRBD2 | once | TRBJ2-7 | TRBV5-6 | TGTGCCAGCGGGCTAGCGGGGGCCCTACGCTACGAGCAGTACTTC | CASGLAGALRYEQYF
. | . | TRBJ2-7 | TRBV2 | TGTGCCAGCCGTCGGGCGGGGATTTACGAGCAGTACTTC | CASRRAGIYEQYF
. | . | TRBJ1-2 | TRBV6-5 | TGTGCCAGCAGCAGGAATCCTTCTAACTATGGCTACACCTTC | CASSRNPSNYGYTF
TRBD2 | . | TRBJ2-5 | TRBV29-1 | TGCAGCGCGGGACTAGCGGGAGTCGGAGAGACCCAGTACTTC | CSAGLAGVGETQYF
. | . | TRBJ1-2 | TRBV19 | TGTGCCAGTAGAACCGCTCTTCGATCGACCCACAGCCACTATGGCTACACCTTC | CASRTALRSTHSHYGYTF
. | . | TRBJ1-1 | TRBV18 | TGTGCCAGCTCATCCTCGGTGAACACTGAAGCTTTCTTT | CASSSSVNTEAFF
. | . | TRBJ1-1 | TRBV5-6 | TGTGCCAGCAGCTTGAGCGGATTTGAAGCTTTCTTT | CASSLSGFEAFF
. | . | TRBJ2-2 | TRBV4-3 | TGCGCCAGCAGCCAAGTTTTAAACACCGGGGAGCTGTTTTTT | CASSQVLNTGELFF
TRBD2 | . | TRBJ2-7 | TRBV7-2 | TGTGCCAGCAGCGCAGTAGCGGGGGGGCCCTACGAGCAGTACTTC | CASSAVAGGPYEQYF
TRBD1 | . | TRBJ1-1 | TRBV6-5 | TGTGCCAGCAGTGGCAGGGGGATCGGGTCCACTGAAGCTTTCTTT | CASSGRGIGSTEAFF
. | . | TRBJ2-1 | TRBV6-6 | TGTGCCAGCAGTTACTCGGCACAAAACAATGAGCAGTTCTTC | CASSYSAQNNEQFF
TRBD1 | . | TRBJ2-7 | TRBV9 | TGTGCCAGCAGCGCCGGGACAGGGGCCGAGCAGTACTTC | CASSAGTGAEQYF
TRBD1 | . | TRBJ2-7 | TRBV18 | TGTGCCAGCTCACCTCGACAGGGTGTCGGATACGAGCAGTACTTC | CASSPRQGVGYEQYF
. | . | TRBJ1-1 | TRBV6-5 | TGTGCCAGCAGTCCCGGAGTGGTTTACACTGAAGCTTTCTTT | CASSPGVVYTEAFF
. | . | TRBJ1-2 | TRBV6-1 | TGTGCCAGCAGTGAAGCGTGGGGGGGCAAGGGCTACACCTTC | CASSEAWGGKGYTF
. | . | TRBJ2-7 | TRBV5-4 | TGTGCCAGCAGCACTGGCGGTGCCTACGAGCAGTACTTC | CASSTGGAYEQYF